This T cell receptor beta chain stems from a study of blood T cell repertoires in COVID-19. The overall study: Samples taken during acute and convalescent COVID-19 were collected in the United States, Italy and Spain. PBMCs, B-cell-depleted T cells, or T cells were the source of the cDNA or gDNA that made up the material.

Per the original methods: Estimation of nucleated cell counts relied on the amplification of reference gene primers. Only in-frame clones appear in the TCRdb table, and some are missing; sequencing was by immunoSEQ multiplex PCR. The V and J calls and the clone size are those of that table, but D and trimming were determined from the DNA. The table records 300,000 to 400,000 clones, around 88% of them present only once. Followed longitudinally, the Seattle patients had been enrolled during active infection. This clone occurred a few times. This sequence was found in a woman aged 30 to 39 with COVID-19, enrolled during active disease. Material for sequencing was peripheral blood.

The CDR3 is CASSLRQGPMNTEAFF. The CDR3 nucleotides are TGCGCCAGCAGCCTCCGACAGGGCCCCATGAACACTGAAGCTTTCTTT. The chain recombines TRBV4-1 with TRBJ1-1, with TRBD1 identical over 7 bases. V trimming: 4 bases; J trimming: 0 bases; junction bases outside the gene matches: 8. This CDR3 region has 16 residues. Germline loops: CDR1 MGHRA, CDR2 YSYEKL.